The sequence of this T cell receptor beta chain was determined in a study of siplizumab effects on memory and regulatory T cells. Concerning this clone: Its antigen is not known.

Germline loops: CDR1 MNHNY, CDR2 SVGAGI (reference sequence). This CDR3 has 14 residues. The V end was cut by 2 bases, the J end by 4 bases, with 11 bases between. The data were produced by immunoSEQ multiplex PCR, yet TCRdb's version contains in-frame clones alone and is incomplete. Of roughly 82,000 clones detected, approximately 90% appear once; the ten largest clones hold around 1.4%. Study-level findings and limits: Apparently key alloresponse contributors, naive T cells also seemed more diverse than memory cells. No assignable naive or memory phenotype existed for roughly 80-97% of proliferating CD4+ or CD8+ clones.

The chain combines TRBV6-6 with TRBJ1-2; D is unclear. The sample taken for sequencing was Tregs sorted from blood. This receptor was identified in a human donor in good health. Here the CDR3 reads CASSYDPGSYGYTF. In nucleotides, the CDR3 is TGTGCCAGCAGTTACGATCCAGGTTCCTATGGCTACACCTTC.